The text below deals with one TCR beta chain. What it binds is unknown. These data originate in a study of long-term antiretroviral therapy in people with HIV. None of the participants with HIV were treated outside the United States. Ahead of DNA extraction, samples held about 1-10 million cryopreserved PBMC each. It was version v3.0 of the immunoSEQ assay that was run at survey level. The method was immunoSEQ multiplex PCR; TCRdb's version includes in-frame clones alone and lacks a portion of them. Counted here are 20,000 to 25,000 clones, around 77% occurring once; the ten biggest clones make up approximately 12%. The CDR3 sequence is 15 residues long. Deletions cut 4 bases from V and 1 base from J, with 12 bases between. Germline V gene data show CDR1 as SGHNT and CDR2 as YENEEA. Findings of the study overall: Pre-ART clonal expansions dominated every time point's repertoire. Controls showed broader CDR3 length ranges than did the HIV repertoires.

Sequenced material: unsorted PBMCs, taken less than 1.8 years before starting antiretroviral therapy. The chain couples TRBV11-3 to TRBJ2-3; D remains ambiguous. This TCR came from a woman between 40 and 50 years old with HIV. The CDR3 sequence is CASSSYFEGTDTQYF. Here the CDR3 DNA reads TGTGCCAGCAGCTCATATTTTGAGGGCACAGATACGCAGTATTTT.